The sequence of this T cell receptor (beta chain) was determined in a study of blood T cell repertoires in COVID-19. The length of the CDR3 is 13 residues. Trimming shortened V by 7 bases and J by 8 bases, and 17 bases separated the two germline ends. This table comes from immunoSEQ multiplex PCR, and its TCRdb copy is limited to in-frame clones, with some not included. Altogether 52,000 or so clones are present, around 80% being singletons, with the ten largest covering roughly 17%. Specimen: peripheral blood. V gene TRBV12-3 or TRBV12-4 combines with J gene TRBJ1-2, with D perhaps matching TRBD1 (5 bases). The source is a man in his forties with acute or convalescent COVID-19. CDR3 in DNA: TGTGCCAGCACCTCGGGGGGGGATCACGGCTACACCTTC. Its translation: CASTSGGDHGYTF.